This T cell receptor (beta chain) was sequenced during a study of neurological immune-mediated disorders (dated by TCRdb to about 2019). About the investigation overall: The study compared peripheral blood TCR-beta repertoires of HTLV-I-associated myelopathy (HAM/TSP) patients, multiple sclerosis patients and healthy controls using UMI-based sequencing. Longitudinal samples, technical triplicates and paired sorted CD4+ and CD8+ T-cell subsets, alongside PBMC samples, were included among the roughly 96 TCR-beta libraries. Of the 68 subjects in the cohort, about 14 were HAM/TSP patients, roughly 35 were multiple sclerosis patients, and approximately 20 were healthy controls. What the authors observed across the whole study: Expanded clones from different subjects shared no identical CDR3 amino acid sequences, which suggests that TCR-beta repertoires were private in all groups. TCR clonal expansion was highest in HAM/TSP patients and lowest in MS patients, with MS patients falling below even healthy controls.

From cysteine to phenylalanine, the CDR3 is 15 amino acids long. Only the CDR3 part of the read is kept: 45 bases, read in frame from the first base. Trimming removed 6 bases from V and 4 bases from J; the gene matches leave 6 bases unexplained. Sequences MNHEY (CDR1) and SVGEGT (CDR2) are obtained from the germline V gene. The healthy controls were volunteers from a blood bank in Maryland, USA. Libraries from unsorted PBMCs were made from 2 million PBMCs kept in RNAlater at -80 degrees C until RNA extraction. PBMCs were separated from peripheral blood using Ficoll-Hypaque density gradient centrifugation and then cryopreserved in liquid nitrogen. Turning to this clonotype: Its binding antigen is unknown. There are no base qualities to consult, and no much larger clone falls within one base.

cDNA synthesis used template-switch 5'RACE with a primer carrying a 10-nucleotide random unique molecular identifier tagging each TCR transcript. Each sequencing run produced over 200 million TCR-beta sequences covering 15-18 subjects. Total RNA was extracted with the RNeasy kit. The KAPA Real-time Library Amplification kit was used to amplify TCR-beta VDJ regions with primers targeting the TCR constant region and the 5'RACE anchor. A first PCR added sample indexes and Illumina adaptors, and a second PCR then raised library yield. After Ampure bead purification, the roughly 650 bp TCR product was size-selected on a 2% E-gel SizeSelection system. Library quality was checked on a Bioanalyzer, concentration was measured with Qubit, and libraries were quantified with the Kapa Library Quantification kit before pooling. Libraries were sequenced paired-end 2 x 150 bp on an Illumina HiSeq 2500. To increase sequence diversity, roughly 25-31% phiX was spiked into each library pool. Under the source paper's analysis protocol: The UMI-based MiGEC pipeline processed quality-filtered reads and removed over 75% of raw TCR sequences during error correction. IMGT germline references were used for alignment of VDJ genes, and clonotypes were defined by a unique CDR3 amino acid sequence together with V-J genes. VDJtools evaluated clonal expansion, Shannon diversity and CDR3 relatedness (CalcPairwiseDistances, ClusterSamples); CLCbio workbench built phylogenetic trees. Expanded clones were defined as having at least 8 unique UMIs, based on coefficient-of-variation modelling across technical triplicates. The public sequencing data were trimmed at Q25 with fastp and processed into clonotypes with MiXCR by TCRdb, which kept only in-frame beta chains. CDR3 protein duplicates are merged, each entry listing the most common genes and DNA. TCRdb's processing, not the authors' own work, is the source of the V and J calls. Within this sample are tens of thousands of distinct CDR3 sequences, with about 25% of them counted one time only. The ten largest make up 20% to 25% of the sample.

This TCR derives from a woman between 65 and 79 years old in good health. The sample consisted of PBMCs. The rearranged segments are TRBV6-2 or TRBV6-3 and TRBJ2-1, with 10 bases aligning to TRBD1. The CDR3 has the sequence CASSQRQGAYNEQFF. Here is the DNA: TGTGCCAGCAGCCAGAGACAGGGGGCTTACAATGAGCAGTTCTTC.